This TCR beta chain derives from a study of shared clonotypes between healthy human individuals. Study outcomes and limitations: Generally, naive subsets came out with larger estimated richness than memory subsets. Though the depth was large, rarefaction showed that sorted-subset sequencing was incomplete.

Turning to this clone: The target antigen is unknown.

Measured with immunoSEQ multiplex PCR; TCRdb has only the in-frame clones, and not every one. The sample consists of 700,000 or so clones, approximately 75% of them appearing once. The CDR3 sequence is 15 residues long. Per germline, CDR1 SGHTA and CDR2 FQGNSA. V lost 6 bases and J lost 7; bases outside the gene matches: 8. This clonotype originated in a woman in her thirties in good health. Sequencing was carried out using memory CD4+ T cells sorted from blood. The sample's subset: CD45RA-negative fraction. This rearrangement joins TRBV7-2 to TRBJ2-1, with TRBD2 identical over 11 bases. The DNA of the CDR3 is TGTGCCAGCAGAAATCCGGGACTAGCGGTGAATGAGCAGTTCTTC. Residues: CASRNPGLAVNEQFF.